This record concerns one TCR beta chain sequence. These data originate in a study of blood T cell repertoires in COVID-19. About the study: The United States, Italy and Spain provided the acute and convalescent COVID-19 samples. The analysed material was cDNA or gDNA that came from T cells, B-cell-depleted T cells, or PBMCs.

In the original analysis: Estimation of nucleated cell counts relied on the amplification of reference gene primers. Sequencing was performed with immunoSEQ multiplex PCR; in TCRdb, only in-frame clones are kept and a portion is missing. The V and J calls and clone size come from that table; D and trimming were worked out from the DNA. The sample lists 200,000 to 250,000 clones, about nine tenths seen once, with around 2.8% in the top ten. Germline V gene sequence: CDR1 LGHDT, CDR2 YNNKEL (reference sequence). The CDR3 is 15 residues long. V was shortened by 1 base and J by 11 bases, with 15 bases between the two germline ends.

Material: peripheral blood. The rearrangement joins TRBV3-1 (or the pseudogene TRBV3-2) to TRBJ1-6, with D tentatively TRBD1 (5 bases). This TCR was sampled from a woman between 55 and 75 years old with acute or convalescent COVID-19. The CDR3 DNA reads TGTGCCAGCAGCCAAGGGGAAGTCAGGGTGGCACCCCTCCACTTT. Translation: CASSQGEVRVAPLHF.